These 22 T cell receptor beta chains were sequenced from one sample in a study of shared clonotypes between healthy human individuals. CD45RO-negative, CCR7-positively selected cells formed the naive CD8 fraction, excluding terminally differentiated effector memory CD45RA+ cells. The protocol was immunoSEQ multiplex PCR, while the TCRdb copy is restricted to in-frame clones and leaves out a portion. This table holds about 580,000 clones, about 98% found once. Source material: naive CD8+ T cells sorted from blood. Receptors were obtained from a young man in good health.

The rearrangement uses TRBV27 and TRBJ2-7; TRBD2 matches at 11 bases. CDR3 length: 14 residues. The germline gives CDR1 MNHEY, CDR2 SMNVEV (reference sequence). V was clipped by 6 bases and J by 4 bases; unmatched bases: 5. Here the CDR3 reads CASRPLAGAYEQYF. CDR3 nucleotides: TGTGCCAGCAGGCCACTAGCGGGAGCATACGAGCAGTACTTC.

The chain is built from TRBV30 and TRBJ2-1; TRBD1 might be the D (7 bases). Between the trimmed V and J ends, which lost 6 bases and 2 bases, there was a span of 11 bases. This CDR3 contains 13 residues. The germline V gene has CDR1 GTSNPN and CDR2 SVGIG (reference sequence). The CDR3 sequence: CACQGGPYNEQFF. In DNA, the CDR3 is TGTGCCTGCCAGGGGGGTCCCTACAATGAGCAGTTCTTC.

This clone was observed a single time. The chain employs TRBV28 and TRBJ2-1; 9 bases are shared with TRBD2. J lost 5 bases, V lost 2 bases, and 4 bases had no gene match. The CDR3 has 15 residues. CDR1 and CDR2 (germline): MDHEN, SYDVKM. CDR3 region: CASSLRLAVNNEQFF. CDR3 nucleotide sequence: TGTGCCAGCAGTTTAAGACTAGCGGTAAACAATGAGCAGTTCTTC.

The V gene is TRBV7-6, the J gene TRBJ1-4; D is ambiguous. This CDR3 spans 17 amino acids. CDR1 is SGHVS, CDR2 FNYEAQ, per germline. Trimming cost V 1 base and J 1 base, with 13 bases left between them. CDR3: CASSLGSGRLTNEKLFF. Here the CDR3 DNA reads TGTGCCAGCAGCTTAGGATCTGGCAGATTAACTAATGAAAAACTGTTTTTT.

The chain joins TRBV12-5 to TRBJ2-1, with D tentatively TRBD2 (5 bases). From germline, CDR1 is LGHNT and CDR2 FRNRAP. V was clipped by 5 bases and J by 8 bases, with 13 bases between them. This CDR3 spans 13 amino acids. CDR3 region: CASGLTSSDEQFF. The CDR3 coding sequence is TGTGCTAGTGGTCTCACAAGTAGCGATGAGCAGTTCTTC. Full variable domain (rest looked up from reference TRBV12-5 and TRBJ2-1): DARVTQTPRHKVTEMGQEVTMRCQPILGHNTVFWYRQTMMQGLELLAYFRNRAPLDDSGMPKDRFSAEMPDATLATLKIQPSEPRDSAVYFCASGLTSSDEQFFGPGTRLTVL.

This clone appeared once. The chain couples TRBV29-1 to TRBJ1-1; D gene unclear. The V gene's germline CDR1 is SQVTM and CDR2 ANQGSEA. The CDR3 has 12 residues. Trimming removed 5 bases at V and 5 bases at J, with 12 bases between. CDR3 amino acids: CSVTPGGTEAFF. In DNA, the CDR3 is TGCAGCGTTACCCCAGGTGGAACTGAAGCTTTCTTT.

V and J are TRBV5-1 and TRBJ2-1; D might be TRBD2 (5 bases). From germline, CDR1 is SGHRS and CDR2 YFSETQ. The CDR3 runs to 13 residues. Between the trimmed V and J ends, which lost 8 bases and 0 bases, there was a span of 9 bases. CDR3 loop: CASGESSYNEQFF. Here the CDR3 DNA reads TGCGCCAGTGGGGAGAGCTCCTACAATGAGCAGTTCTTC.

V usage is TRBV6-5 and J usage is TRBJ2-3; D may match TRBD1 or TRBD2 (5 bases each). Germline V gene sequence: CDR1 MNHEY, CDR2 SVGAGI. V was pared by 0 bases and J by 3 bases, with 10 bases between. The CDR3 length is 15 residues. The CDR3 nucleotides are TGTGCCAGCAGTTACTCGAGGGCAGGGACAGATACGCAGTATTTT. The encoded protein is CASSYSRAGTDTQYF.

V and J are TRBV11-2 and TRBJ2-5; 7 bases agree with TRBD2. The V segment lost 2 bases and the J segment 4 bases; nucleotides outside the gene matches: 10. Germline V gene lookup returns CDR1 SGHAT and CDR2 FQNNGV. The CDR3 is made up of 16 amino acids. For the CDR3, the DNA is TGTGCCAGCAGCTTAAATGTGGCGGGAGTTTCAGAGACCCAGTACTTC. This sequence encodes CASSLNVAGVSETQYF.

This clone was observed once. This chain links TRBV29-1 with TRBJ2-7; D perhaps matches TRBD2 (6 bases). With 4 bases removed from V and 2 bases from J, the gap between germline ends came to 15 bases. The CDR3 length is 14 residues. Germline V gene data show CDR1 as SQVTM and CDR2 as ANQGSEA. The CDR3 DNA reads TGCAGCGTTGTTTTGGCGGGACGAACCTACGAGCAGTACTTC. Protein sequence: CSVVLAGRTYEQYF.

V gene TRBV27 combines with J gene TRBJ2-2; no firm D call. The V gene lost 9 bases and the J gene lost 5 bases, with 16 bases spanning the gap. CDR1 MNHEY and CDR2 SMNVEV come from the germline V gene (reference sequence). The CDR3 extends over 14 amino acids. CDR3 sequence (DNA): TGTGCCAGTAAATTATTGCCGGGTACCGGGGAGCTGTTTTTT. It specifies CASKLLPGTGELFF.

This clone was counted a single time. V and J are TRBV30 and TRBJ2-1, with 7 bases that match TRBD1. V lost 4 bases to trimming and J lost 2 bases; unmatched junction nucleotides: 8. Germline values: CDR1 GTSNPN, CDR2 SVGIG (reference sequence). CDR3 length: 15 amino acids. The CDR3 here is CAWKGRQGTYNEQFF. CDR3 sequence (DNA): TGTGCCTGGAAAGGGCGACAGGGAACCTACAATGAGCAGTTCTTC. Together with reference TRBV30 and TRBJ2-1, the CDR3 gives the full variable domain: SQTIHQWPATLVQPVGSPLSLECTVEGTSNPNLYWYRQAAGRGLQLLFYSVGIGQISSEVPQNLSASRPQDRQFILSSKKLLLSDSGFYLCAWKGRQGTYNEQFFGPGTRLTVL.

The genes are TRBV4-2 and TRBJ1-2; D gene uncertain. CDR3 length equals 13 residues. Deletions cut 3 bases from V and 3 bases from J, with 8 bases between. Per the germline V gene, CDR1 is LGHNA and CDR2 is YNFKEQ. Written as DNA, the CDR3 is TGTGCCAGCAGCCAGGGCGGGTACTATGGCTACACCTTC. Translation gives CASSQGGYYGYTF.

J is TRBJ2-1 and V is TRBV28, with 9 bases that match TRBD2. CDR3 length equals 15 residues. V shed 6 bases and J 7 bases; nucleotides not matched to a gene: 10. Germline-derived CDR1 and CDR2 are MDHEN and SYDVKM. CDR3 sequence (DNA): TGTGCCAGCAGCCCTATGGGACTAGCTGGGAATGAGCAGTTCTTC. Residues: CASSPMGLAGNEQFF.

J is TRBJ2-4 and V is TRBV5-6; TRBD2 matches 11 bases. CDR1 and CDR2 (germline): SGHDT, YYEEEE. CDR3 size: 16 residues. The trim removed 0 bases at V and 6 bases at J, leaving 5 bases unmatched. For the CDR3, the DNA is TGTGCCAGCAGCTTGGGGGCTAGCGGGAGGTCAAACATTCAGTACTTC. Translated: CASSLGASGRSNIQYF. Variable domain in full (rest from reference TRBV5-6 and TRBJ2-4): DAGVTQSPTHLIKTRGQQVTLRCSPKSGHDTVSWYQQALGQGPQFIFQYYEEEERQRGNFPDRFSGHQFPNYSSELNVNALLLGDSALYLCASSLGASGRSNIQYFGAGTRLSVL.

The chain uses TRBV27 and TRBJ2-7; 13 nucleotides align to TRBD2. The V gene end was trimmed by 5 bases and the J gene end by 7 bases; junction bases not matched to a gene: 8. CDR3 length equals 15 residues. Looked up from germline, CDR1 is MNHEY and CDR2 is SMNVEV (reference sequence). For the CDR3, the DNA is TGTGCCAGCAGTCTGGGACTAGCGGGGCGGTTGGAGCAGTACTTC. Protein sequence: CASSLGLAGRLEQYF.

This rearrangement joins TRBV27 to TRBJ2-1; 7 positions match TRBD2. V lost 5 bases and J lost 8; bases outside the gene matches: 15. The germline V gene has CDR1 MNHEY and CDR2 SMNVEV (reference sequence). The CDR3 runs to 16 residues. The CDR3 region has the DNA TGTGCCAGCAGTAAATACGTTGCGGCGGGAGTCTATGAGCAGTTCTTC. Encoded protein: CASSKYVAAGVYEQFF.

CDR3 nucleotides: TGCGCCAGCAGCCCTACGACTAGCGGAGGGTACAATGAGCAGTTCTTC. This sequence encodes CASSPTTSGGYNEQFF. V usage is TRBV4-1 and J usage is TRBJ2-1, with 9 bases identical to TRBD2. The CDR3 is 16 residues long. Germline V gives CDR1 MGHRA, CDR2 YSYEKL. The trim removed 4 bases at V and 4 bases at J, leaving 8 bases unmatched.

This chain connects TRBV4-1 to TRBJ2-7; a weak D match, TRBD2 (5 bases). CDR3 length equals 15 residues. Germline loops: CDR1 MGHRA, CDR2 YSYEKL. V gave up 1 base and J gave up 2 bases, with 12 bases separating them. The CDR3 nucleotides read TGCGCCAGCAGCCAAGGAGCCGGGAAAGCCTACGAGCAGTACTTC. Translation gives CASSQGAGKAYEQYF.

V and J are TRBV29-1 and TRBJ2-3, with D possibly TRBD2 on 6 matching bases. From germline, CDR1 is SQVTM and CDR2 ANQGSEA. V was cut by 5 bases and J by 4 bases, with 16 bases left in between. The length of the CDR3 is 14 residues. CDR3 loop: CSVPPGLWPDTQYF. The DNA of the CDR3 is TGCAGCGTTCCCCCGGGACTGTGGCCAGATACGCAGTATTTT.

The V gene is TRBV28, the J gene TRBJ2-1; D ambiguous. Germline V gene data show CDR1 as MDHEN and CDR2 as SYDVKM. V dropped 3 bases and J dropped 0 bases, with 9 bases sitting between them. This CDR3 has 15 residues. DNA of the CDR3: TGTGCCAGCAGTTTCGGTCACAGCTCCTACAATGAGCAGTTCTTC. This codes for CASSFGHSSYNEQFF.

The chain is built from TRBV7-9 and TRBJ2-1, with 16 nucleotides matching TRBD2. Germline V lookup: CDR1 SEHNR, CDR2 FQNEAQ (reference sequence). After removal of 4 bases from V and 10 bases from J, the junction contained 7 bases not matched to a gene. This CDR3 has 16 residues. CDR3 protein: CASSSGTSGRADEQFF. In nucleotides, the CDR3 is TGTGCCAGCAGCTCCGGGACTAGCGGGAGGGCCGACGAGCAGTTCTTC.